Listed below are T cell receptor beta chains from one sample, sequenced in a study of cytomegalovirus exposure and HLA in healthy donors. The table came from immunoSEQ multiplex PCR; TCRdb's copy has only in-frame clones and leaves some out. This table holds 100,000 to 150,000 clones, about 84% found once. The sequenced sample consisted of PBMCs. The source is a man in his forties or fifties in good health and CMV-seronegative. CDR3s include the opening cysteine and the closing phenylalanine or tryptophan. A D gene is named only where the DNA matches it firmly. Size is omitted from some rows. Given values are once, few, many or a class for expanded clones.

v_gene	j_gene	d_gene	abundance	CDR3nt	CDR3aa
TRBV4-3	TRBJ2-7	TRBD1	-	TGCGCCAGCAGCTTCAACAGGGGGAGCTACGAGCAGTACTTC	CASSFNRGSYEQYF
TRBV29-1	TRBJ1-1	-	-	TGCAGCGTTGCCAGGGGGAACACTGAAGCTTTCTTT	CSVARGNTEAFF
TRBV19	TRBJ2-6	-	-	TGTGCCAGTAGTATCATCCCGGGTAGAACCCCTGGGGCCAACGTCCTGACTTTC	CASSIIPGRTPGANVLTF
TRBV7-2	TRBJ2-1	TRBD2	few	TGTGCCAGCAGCTTAGCGGCTAGCGGGAGGTACAATGAGCAGTTCTTC	CASSLAASGRYNEQFF
TRBV6-6	TRBJ1-5	TRBD1	-	TGTGCCAGCAGTCGGACAGGGGGCGATCAGCCCCAGCATTTT	CASSRTGGDQPQHF
TRBV28	TRBJ2-2	-	-	TGTGCCAGCAGTTCCTCAAGGAGGGGAAAAGCAACCACCGGGGAGCTGTTTTTT	CASSSSRRGKATTGELFF
TRBV5-1	TRBJ2-2	TRBD1	-	TGCGCCAGCAGCGGGACAGGTGACGCCGGGGAGCTGTTTTTT	CASSGTGDAGELFF
TRBV12-2	TRBJ2-7	-	-	TGTGCAAGTCGCACTACGAAGGGGCAGCGCTACGAGCAGTACTTC	CASRTTKGQRYEQYF
TRBV6-5	TRBJ1-2	TRBD1	-	TGTGCCAGCAGAGACAGGGTGAGCTATGGCTACACCTTC	CASRDRVSYGYTF
TRBV7-3	TRBJ1-6	-	once	TGTGCCAGCAGCTTACAGCCCGGGGGTAATTCACCCCTCCACTTT	CASSLQPGGNSPLHF
TRBV11-2	TRBJ2-7	TRBD1	-	TGTGCCAGCAGCACCAAGGACAGGGGCCCCTACTACGAGCAGTACTTC	CASSTKDRGPYYEQYF
TRBV10-2	TRBJ2-3	TRBD2	-	TGCGCCAGCAGTGCATACGCGGGGGGGCGGACAGATACGCAGTATTTT	CASSAYAGGRTDTQYF
TRBV7-2	TRBJ1-4	-	-	TGTGCCAGCAGCTTAGTGGACGGACAGAATGAAAAACTGTTTTTT	CASSLVDGQNEKLFF
TRBV29-1	TRBJ1-1	-	-	TGCAGCGTTGAAGGGGGCAGGTGGACTGAAGCTTTCTTT	CSVEGGRWTEAFF
TRBV2	TRBJ2-1	TRBD2	-	TGTGCCAGCAGACTAGCGGGGTTTTACAATGAGCAGTTCTTC	CASRLAGFYNEQFF
TRBV6-1	TRBJ1-1	-	-	TGTGCCAGTAGCCCCCCTGAAGCTTTCTTT	CASSPPEAFF
TRBV28	TRBJ1-4	TRBD1	-	TGTGCCAGCAGCCCTTCACCGGGACAGGTTAATGAAAAACTGTTTTTT	CASSPSPGQVNEKLFF
TRBV4-1	TRBJ2-3	TRBD1	-	TGCGCCAGCAGCCAAGATTCGGGACAGGAATACACAGATACGCAGTATTTT	CASSQDSGQEYTDTQYF
TRBV7-9	TRBJ2-3	TRBD1	-	TGTGCCAGCAGCTCGCCACCTGGGGACAGGGGAAGAACAGATACGCAGTATTTT	CASSSPPGDRGRTDTQYF
TRBV29-1	TRBJ2-7	TRBD1	-	TGCAGCGTTGTTCAGGGGACAGTCGGCCGCGAGCAGTACTTC	CSVVQGTVGREQYF
TRBV28	TRBJ1-1	-	once	TGTGCCAGCAGAACAGCGAACACTGAAGCTTTCTTT	CASRTANTEAFF
TRBV7-9	TRBJ2-3	TRBD1	-	TGTGCCAGCAGCTTCGACGACAGGGCAGATACGCAGTATTTT	CASSFDDRADTQYF
TRBV30	TRBJ1-5	-	few	TGTGCCTGGAGTGGGGCTGGAGGGATGATGGAGCCCCAGCATTTT	CAWSGAGGMMEPQHF
TRBV5-1	TRBJ2-7	-	-	TGCGCCAGCAGCTTTCCAGACTCCTACGAGCAGTACTTC	CASSFPDSYEQYF
TRBV7-6	TRBJ2-7	-	-	TGTGCCAGCAGCTTAGAAGGGGGGGGTTCCAACGAGCAGTACTTC	CASSLEGGGSNEQYF
TRBV7-2	TRBJ2-7	-	-	TGTGCCAGCAGCTTAGGGCTAGCCAGCGAGCAGTACTTC	CASSLGLASEQYF
TRBV19	TRBJ1-1	-	-	TGTGCCAGTAGTATAGATTTTGCTTCGGCTGAAGCTTTCTTT	CASSIDFASAEAFF
TRBV5-6	TRBJ1-4	-	-	TGTGCCAGCAGCACCCCACCTCACAGGACCGTCACACTTACGGAACTGTTTTTT	CASSTPPHRTVTLTELFF
TRBV19	TRBJ1-2	TRBD1	-	TGTGCCAGTAGTACCCAGGACAGGGAGGACACCTTC	CASSTQDREDTF
TRBV5-4	TRBJ1-2	-	once	TGTGCCAGCAGCTTGTTCCGGGAAGCTAACTATGGCTACACCTTC	CASSLFREANYGYTF
TRBV5-4	TRBJ1-5	-	once	TGTGCCAGCAGCTTGGGAGGCCAGCGGGAGCAGCCCCAGCATTTT	CASSLGGQREQPQHF
TRBV11-1	TRBJ2-4	TRBD1	-	TGTGCCAGCAGCTTATCACAGTCCTATCGGGACAGTCAGTACTTC	CASSLSQSYRDSQYF
TRBV18	TRBJ2-7	-	-	TGTGCCAGCTCACCTAGTCGGCAGCACTACGAGCAGTACTTC	CASSPSRQHYEQYF
TRBV5-4	TRBJ2-3	TRBD1	-	TGTGCCAGCAGCCAAAATTCGGACAGGACAGATACGCAGTATTTT	CASSQNSDRTDTQYF
TRBV6-5	TRBJ1-2	-	-	TGTGCCAGCAGGGCAGGGGTTGGCTACACCTTC	CASRAGVGYTF
TRBV2	TRBJ2-7	TRBD1	-	TGTGCCAGCAGTCAAGACAGGGTAGGGGTTGAGCAGTACTTC	CASSQDRVGVEQYF
TRBV7-2	TRBJ2-1	-	few	TGTGCCAGCAGCTTCCCTTCACGGGGTGAGCAGTTCTTC	CASSFPSRGEQFF
TRBV14	TRBJ1-2	TRBD1	-	TGTGCCAGCAGCCCAAGGACAGGGACCCTGGACTATGGCTACACCTTC	CASSPRTGTLDYGYTF
TRBV7-9	TRBJ1-1	TRBD1	once	TGTTCCAGCAGCTATTTTACAGGGGGGTACACTGAAGCTTTCTTT	CSSSYFTGGYTEAFF
TRBV5-1	TRBJ2-2	-	-	TGCGCCAGCAGCTTAGTGGTACAGCCGAACACCGGGGAGCTGTTTTTT	CASSLVVQPNTGELFF
TRBV6-1	TRBJ2-3	-	-	TGTGCCAGCAGTGACCCTTCCCGGGGGAGCACAGATACGCAGTATTTT	CASSDPSRGSTDTQYF
TRBV6-5	TRBJ2-7	TRBD1	-	TGTGCCAGCAGGGGAGCCAGGGGGCGAGACGAGCAGTACTTC	CASRGARGRDEQYF
TRBV4-1	TRBJ1-1	TRBD1	-	TGCGCCAGCAGCCAGACTCTGGGGACAGGGCGGCCTGAAGCTTTCTTT	CASSQTLGTGRPEAFF
TRBV5-5	TRBJ2-7	-	-	TGTGCCAGCAGCGCAACAACCGGGACATACTACGAGCAGTACTTC	CASSATTGTYYEQYF
TRBV27	TRBJ1-3	-	-	TGTGCCAGCAGCCCGAACGGGGGGTCTGGAAACACCATATATTTT	CASSPNGGSGNTIYF